A selection of T cell receptor beta chains follows, all from one sample in a study of T-cell memory formation after mild COVID-19. One entry per CDR3 protein results from TCRdb running MiXCR on the 5' RACE reads. The sample lists over 350,000 distinct CDR3 sequences, approximately 15% occurring once. What was sequenced was PBMCs or a T cell subset sorted from them (not recorded which). The receptor set was obtained from a man aged 18 to 29 who had mild COVID-19 (a few samples of this study predate the infection). Cell type and time point are not known. CDR3s include the opening cysteine and the closing phenylalanine or tryptophan. The order of the fields is J gene, clone size, V gene, CDR3 protein. Rows may omit the clone size; those that give it use once, few, many or a size class.

j_gene: TRBJ2-7
abundance: .
v_gene: TRBV12-3/TRBV12-4
CDR3aa: CASSLRPGQWSYEQYF

j_gene: TRBJ2-7
abundance: .
v_gene: TRBV6-5
CDR3aa: CASSHGSYEQYF

j_gene: TRBJ2-7
abundance: .
v_gene: TRBV21-1
CDR3aa: CASSNTGTDSYEQYF

j_gene: TRBJ1-5
abundance: .
v_gene: TRBV7-8
CDR3aa: CASSPLENQPQHF

j_gene: TRBJ1-4
abundance: few
v_gene: TRBV6-5
CDR3aa: CASKARQGALSNEKLFF

j_gene: TRBJ2-4
abundance: few
v_gene: TRBV7-8
CDR3aa: CASSLGRAEVAKNIQYF

j_gene: TRBJ2-1
abundance: few
v_gene: TRBV4-2
CDR3aa: CASSHETSWGYNEQFF

j_gene: TRBJ2-1
abundance: few
v_gene: TRBV6-2/TRBV6-3
CDR3aa: CASMRFARNNEQFF

j_gene: TRBJ2-7
abundance: .
v_gene: TRBV7-8
CDR3aa: CASSHSDSTSSGEQYF

j_gene: TRBJ1-6
abundance: .
v_gene: TRBV6-6
CDR3aa: CASTPAGSPLHF

j_gene: TRBJ2-5
abundance: .
v_gene: TRBV12-3/TRBV12-4
CDR3aa: CASSVQGIRETQYF

j_gene: TRBJ2-1
abundance: .
v_gene: TRBV19
CDR3aa: CASSSPGQWNEQFF

j_gene: TRBJ2-2
abundance: few
v_gene: TRBV5-1
CDR3aa: CASHSGTGYTGELFF

j_gene: TRBJ1-1
abundance: .
v_gene: TRBV27
CDR3aa: CASSPYRQPSMSNTEAFF

j_gene: TRBJ2-5
abundance: few
v_gene: TRBV5-5
CDR3aa: CASSLVVGGAETQYF

j_gene: TRBJ2-2
abundance: .
v_gene: TRBV4-1
CDR3aa: CASSLRAGGNTGELFF

j_gene: TRBJ1-2
abundance: .
v_gene: TRBV12-3/TRBV12-4
CDR3aa: CASSSYTGNGYTF

j_gene: TRBJ2-6
abundance: .
v_gene: TRBV7-6
CDR3aa: CASSGRGQTSGANVLTF

j_gene: TRBJ2-1
abundance: .
v_gene: TRBV5-1
CDR3aa: CASSVGGTDYNEQFF

j_gene: TRBJ1-2
abundance: few
v_gene: TRBV7-9
CDR3aa: CASSRTDRGRYTF

j_gene: TRBJ1-1
abundance: few
v_gene: TRBV10-3
CDR3aa: CAISEARGGTEAFF

j_gene: TRBJ1-2
abundance: .
v_gene: TRBV7-9
CDR3aa: CASSPVGNGYTF

j_gene: TRBJ2-4
abundance: once
v_gene: TRBV12-3/TRBV12-4
CDR3aa: CASSSRALNIQYF

j_gene: TRBJ2-7
abundance: few
v_gene: TRBV7-9
CDR3aa: CASSLVEYEQYF

j_gene: TRBJ2-2
abundance: few
v_gene: TRBV5-1
CDR3aa: CASRPAGGPHTGELFF

j_gene: TRBJ2-3
abundance: .
v_gene: TRBV20-1
CDR3aa: CSATGTSGVAADTQYF

j_gene: TRBJ2-3
abundance: .
v_gene: TRBV4-3
CDR3aa: CASSQERVYSYRTDTQYF

j_gene: TRBJ2-1
abundance: many
v_gene: TRBV29-1
CDR3aa: CSVEGEIGGAGYNEQFF

j_gene: TRBJ1-1
abundance: few
v_gene: TRBV29-1
CDR3aa: CSDDRNTEAFF

j_gene: TRBJ1-3
abundance: few
v_gene: TRBV4-2
CDR3aa: CASSQEAAGFGNTIYF

j_gene: TRBJ2-7
abundance: few
v_gene: TRBV20-1
CDR3aa: CSARDGLLAYEQYF

j_gene: TRBJ1-5
abundance: few
v_gene: TRBV2
CDR3aa: CATDTRNISNQPQHF

j_gene: TRBJ1-5
abundance: few
v_gene: TRBV20-1
CDR3aa: CSAVGDRGNQPQHF

j_gene: TRBJ1-2
abundance: few
v_gene: TRBV12-3/TRBV12-4
CDR3aa: CASGRDWPVRGKDYGYTF

j_gene: TRBJ1-2
abundance: .
v_gene: TRBV30
CDR3aa: CAWSVGGSHGYTF

j_gene: TRBJ2-3
abundance: few
v_gene: TRBV11-2
CDR3aa: CASSLAYLDTQYF

j_gene: TRBJ2-1
abundance: few
v_gene: TRBV3-1
CDR3aa: CASSQPGQGENEQFF

j_gene: TRBJ2-1
abundance: many
v_gene: TRBV7-3
CDR3aa: CASSRYLKPYEQFF

j_gene: TRBJ1-2
abundance: many
v_gene: TRBV2
CDR3aa: CASSDRGYGYTF

j_gene: TRBJ2-7
abundance: few
v_gene: TRBV4-1
CDR3aa: CASSLGGSYQYEQYF

j_gene: TRBJ2-1
abundance: few
v_gene: TRBV7-6
CDR3aa: CASSWPLAGYNEQFF

j_gene: TRBJ2-1
abundance: .
v_gene: TRBV7-2
CDR3aa: CASSLEWRGVESF

j_gene: TRBJ2-7
abundance: few
v_gene: TRBV12-3/TRBV12-4
CDR3aa: CASSLEDRVYEQYF

j_gene: TRBJ1-1
abundance: .
v_gene: TRBV6-2/TRBV6-3
CDR3aa: CASSYLPRVRNTEAFF

j_gene: TRBJ1-6
abundance: few
v_gene: TRBV20-1
CDR3aa: CSARGDIGGGNSPLHF

j_gene: TRBJ2-2
abundance: few
v_gene: TRBV11-2
CDR3aa: CASSHGPGELFF

j_gene: TRBJ2-1
abundance: few
v_gene: TRBV5-6
CDR3aa: CASSLARGVVNNEQFF

j_gene: TRBJ2-1
abundance: few
v_gene: TRBV5-6
CDR3aa: CASSLASASGGKNEQFF